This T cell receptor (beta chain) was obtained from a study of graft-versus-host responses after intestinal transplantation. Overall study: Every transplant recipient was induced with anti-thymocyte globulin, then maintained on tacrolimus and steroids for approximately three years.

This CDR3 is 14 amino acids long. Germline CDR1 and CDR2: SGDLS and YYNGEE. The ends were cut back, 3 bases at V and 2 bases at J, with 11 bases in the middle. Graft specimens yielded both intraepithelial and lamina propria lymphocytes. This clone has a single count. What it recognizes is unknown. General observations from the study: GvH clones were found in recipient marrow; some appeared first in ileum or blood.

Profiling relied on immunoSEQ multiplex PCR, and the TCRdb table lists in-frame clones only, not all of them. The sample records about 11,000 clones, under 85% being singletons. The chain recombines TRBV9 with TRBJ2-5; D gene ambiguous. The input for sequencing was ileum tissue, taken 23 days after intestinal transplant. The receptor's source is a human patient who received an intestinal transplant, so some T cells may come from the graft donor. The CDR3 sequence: CASSAQDGQETQYF. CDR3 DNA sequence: TGTGCCAGCAGCGCTCAAGATGGGCAAGAGACCCAGTACTTC.